The 29 T cell receptor beta chains given below trace back to one sample, sequenced in a study of T cell responses to AZD1222 COVID-19 vaccine (dated by TCRdb to the early 2020s). Libraries were made using the immunoSEQ multiplex PCR assay. TCRdb took over this immuneACCESS table, retaining in-frame rearrangements with V and J assigned. Such tables are incomplete; in checked studies, under half of the missing clones stem from an unresolved V gene, and the remainder is unexplained. The sample table holds 90,000 to 120,000 clones, of which 87% were seen once. Clones ranked in the top ten supply 3.5% to 5% of the sample. This sample's time point label indicates: baseline before first vaccination. This sample comprised peripheral blood, obtained on day 0 of AZD1222 vaccination. The receptors here all came from an adult in good health.

The rearrangement links TRBV6-1 to TRBJ1-1, with 7 nucleotides matching TRBD1. Germline V gives CDR1 MNHNS, CDR2 SASEGT. The CDR3 has 12 amino acids. V was pared by 6 bases and J by 6 bases, with 4 bases of the junction left unmatched. The CDR3 sequence: CASSLTGPEAFF. The CDR3 coding sequence is TGTGCCAGCAGCTTGACAGGGCCTGAAGCTTTCTTT.

This chain connects TRBV27 to TRBJ2-1; TRBD2 is a possible D gene (6 bases). Germline assignment: CDR1 MNHEY and CDR2 SMNVEV (reference sequence). The CDR3 is 12 residues long. Trimming took off 5 bases at V and 9 bases at J, with 11 bases between the two ends. For the CDR3, the DNA is TGTGCCAGCAGTCAGGCCGGGGGTGAGCAGTTCTTC. As protein: CASSQAGGEQFF.

The chain is built from TRBV6-5 and TRBJ2-7; a possible D gene is TRBD1 (6 bases). Germline V gives CDR1 MNHEY, CDR2 SVGAGI. The CDR3 spans 16 residues. V was pared by 0 bases and J by 3 bases, with 15 bases between. The CDR3 coding sequence is TGTGCCAGCAGTTACTCTGTTCGACAGGCAAACTACGAGCAGTACTTC. Translating gives CASSYSVRQANYEQYF.

The chain has TRBV2 and TRBJ2-3; 8 bases map to TRBD1. The CDR3 is 14 residues long. V lost 5 bases to trimming and J lost 5 bases; unmatched junction nucleotides: 6. Germline V gene lookup returns CDR1 SNHLY and CDR2 FYNNEI. CDR3 residues: CASSSQGAGDTQYF. CDR3 in DNA: TGTGCCAGCAGTTCGCAGGGGGCAGGAGATACGCAGTATTTT.

The chain recombines TRBV10-2 with TRBJ2-2; no clear D gene. The V gene's germline CDR1 is WSHSY and CDR2 SAAADI. With 7 bases removed from V and 6 bases from J, the gap between germline ends came to 12 bases. This CDR3 contains 13 residues. CDR3 nucleotides: TGCGCCAGCACTTCAGGACGGGCCGGGGAGCTGTTTTTT. Translated, it gives CASTSGRAGELFF.

V and J are TRBV15 and TRBJ2-5; D might be TRBD2 (6 bases). V was cut by 1 base and J by 7 bases, with 25 bases left in between. CDR1 and CDR2 from the germline V gene are LNHNV and YYDKDF (reference sequence). There are 18 residues in the CDR3. The CDR3 nucleotides read TGTGCCACCAGCAGAGGGGCTAGGGCAGGAGGGGCAATGGTGACCCAGTACTTC. Translating it yields CATSRGARAGGAMVTQYF. The variable domain in full, completed from reference TRBV15 and TRBJ2-5, reads DAMVIQNPRYQVTQFGKPVTLSCSQTLNHNVMYWYQQKSSQAPKLLFHYYDKDFNNEADTPDNFQSRRPNTSFCFLDIRSPGLGDTAMYLCATSRGARAGGAMVTQYFGPGTRLLVL.

The chain joins TRBV7-6 to TRBJ1-6; a weak D match, TRBD1 (6 bases). CDR1 and CDR2 from the germline V gene are SGHVS and FNYEAQ. V was shortened by 1 base and J by 10 bases, with 17 bases between the two germline ends. The CDR3 covers 16 residues. CDR3 DNA: TGTGCCAGCAGCTTAGGAATGGTACAGGGATCCTCACCCCTCCACTTT. This codes for CASSLGMVQGSSPLHF. Complete variable domain (other parts from reference TRBV7-6 and TRBJ1-6): GAGVSQSPRYKVTKRGQDVALRCDPISGHVSLYWYRQALGQGPEFLTYFNYEAQQDKSGLPNDRFSAERPEGSISTLTIQRTEQRDSAMYRCASSLGMVQGSSPLHFGNGTRLTVT.

The rearrangement joins TRBV10-3 to TRBJ1-1; D may be TRBD1 (6 bases). The V gene lost 0 bases and the J gene lost 7 bases, with 12 bases spanning the gap. Germline assignment: CDR1 ENHRY and CDR2 SYGVKD. The CDR3 length is 14 residues. The CDR3: CAISESAGGGEAFF. The CDR3 DNA reads TGTGCCATCAGTGAGTCCGCGGGGGGCGGTGAAGCTTTCTTT.

The V gene is TRBV5-4, the J gene TRBJ2-2; a possible D gene is TRBD2 (7 bases). The CDR3 sequence is 17 residues long. Trimming took off 0 bases at V and 5 bases at J, with 17 bases between the two ends. Germline assignment: CDR1 SGHNT and CDR2 YYREEE (reference sequence). The CDR3 DNA reads TGTGCCAGCAGCTTGGGCCCTTGGGGAGGGGGTACCGGGGAGCTGTTTTTT. Residues: CASSLGPWGGGTGELFF.

Here the CDR3 DNA reads TGTGCCAGCAGCTTAGATTACGGAACCTATGGCTACACCTTC. This translates into CASSLDYGTYGYTF. The chain combines TRBV7-2 with TRBJ1-2; D is uncertain. The V and J ends lost 1 base and 4 bases respectively, with 10 bases between them. The germline gives CDR1 SGHTA, CDR2 FQGNSA. This CDR3 has 14 amino acids. The full variable domain, completed using reference TRBV7-2 and TRBJ1-2, is GAGVSQSPSNKVTEKGKDVELRCDPISGHTALYWYRQSLGQGLEFLIYFQGNSAPDKSGLPSDRFSAERTGGSVSTLTIQRTQQEDSAVYLCASSLDYGTYGYTFGSGTRLTVV.

The V and J genes are TRBV4-3 and TRBJ2-4; D may be TRBD2 (7 bases). The CDR3 runs to 14 residues. Per germline, CDR1 LGHNA and CDR2 YSLEER. V lost 1 base and J lost 6, with 10 bases in between. CDR3 sequence (DNA): TGCGCCAGCAGCCAAGTAGGGGGGGGAAACATTCAGTACTTC. It is translated as CASSQVGGGNIQYF.

V gene TRBV5-8 combines with J gene TRBJ1-4; tentative D call: TRBD1 (6 bases). Germline V gene lookup returns CDR1 SGHTS and CDR2 YDEGEE. This CDR3 region has 15 residues. Trimming pared 3 bases from V and 8 bases from J, leaving 17 bases between. CDR3 nucleotide sequence: TGTGCCAGCAGCTCCGGGACAAAAATAGGGGAAAAACTGTTTTTT. This sequence encodes CASSSGTKIGEKLFF.

V gene TRBV19 combines with J gene TRBJ2-7; 9 positions agree with TRBD2. J lost 0 bases, V lost 3 bases, and 3 bases had no gene match. Germline V gene data show CDR1 as LNHDA and CDR2 as SQIVND (reference sequence). The CDR3 consists of 15 residues. CDR3 in amino acids: CASSIKAGGSYEQYF. CDR3 in DNA: TGTGCCAGTAGTATTAAAGCGGGAGGCTCCTACGAGCAGTACTTC.

This clone was detected a few times. V and J are TRBV30 and TRBJ2-7, with 9 bases matching TRBD1. The trim removed 7 bases at V and 3 bases at J, leaving 4 bases unmatched. CDR3 length equals 12 residues. Germline lookup yields CDR1 GTSNPN and CDR2 SVGIG (reference sequence). The CDR3 DNA reads TGTGCCTCGACAGGGGGAGGCTACGAGCAGTACTTC. This sequence encodes CASTGGGYEQYF.

The rearrangement uses TRBV4-3 and TRBJ1-2; D remains unclear. Per the germline V gene, CDR1 is LGHNA and CDR2 is YSLEER. The V and J ends lost 0 bases and 3 bases respectively, with 11 bases between them. The CDR3 has 15 amino acids. Here the CDR3 reads CASSQDLDADYGYTF. In DNA form, the CDR3 reads TGCGCCAGCAGCCAAGATTTAGACGCAGACTATGGCTACACCTTC.

The chain recombines TRBV7-9 with TRBJ1-1, with D unresolved. The CDR3 is made up of 15 amino acids. Germline V gene sequence: CDR1 SEHNR, CDR2 FQNEAQ (reference sequence). With 8 bases removed from V and 0 bases from J, the gap between germline ends came to 16 bases. The CDR3 spells CASLPRSPMNTEAFF. CDR3 nucleotide sequence: TGTGCCAGCTTGCCACGAAGCCCCATGAACACTGAAGCTTTCTTT.

The rearrangement joins TRBV6-4 to TRBJ1-6; the D is unclear. V lost 2 bases and J lost 9, with 14 bases in between. This CDR3 is 15 amino acids long. Per germline, CDR1 MRHNA and CDR2 SNTAGT. The CDR3: CASSDEAARGSPLHF. CDR3 sequence (DNA): TGTGCCAGCAGTGACGAGGCGGCCCGCGGTTCACCCCTCCACTTT.

The chain uses TRBV13 and TRBJ1-6; D may be TRBD1 (5 bases). The V end lost 3 bases, the J end lost 13 bases, and 16 bases lay between the germline ends. The CDR3 has 14 amino acids. Germline V gene lookup returns CDR1 PRHDT and CDR2 FYEKMQ (reference sequence). CDR3 nucleotide sequence: TGTGCCAGCAGCTTGGGACGGGGAGCGGCCCCCCTCCACTTT. As protein: CASSLGRGAAPLHF.

The chain employs TRBV12-3 or TRBV12-4 and TRBJ2-7; TRBD1 might be the D (5 bases). The CDR3 loop spans 13 amino acids. V dropped 6 bases and J dropped 2 bases, with 11 bases sitting between them. CDR3 amino acids: CASRPTATYEQYF. The CDR3, as DNA: TGTGCCAGCAGGCCGACAGCCACCTACGAGCAGTACTTC.

This clone was counted a single time. This chain joins TRBV7-9 and TRBJ2-1; TRBD2 matches 7 bases. Germline loops: CDR1 SEHNR, CDR2 FQNEAQ (reference sequence). The CDR3 has 15 amino acids. The junction had 8 bases not matched to a gene; V was cut back by 5 bases and J by 4 bases. CDR3 bases: TGTGCCAGCAGCCTGACTAGCACTAAATACAATGAGCAGTTCTTC. As protein: CASSLTSTKYNEQFF.

The V gene is TRBV12-3 or TRBV12-4, the J gene TRBJ1-1; D remains unclear. V dropped 3 bases and J dropped 4 bases, with 9 bases sitting between them. The CDR3 spans 13 residues. The CDR3 sequence: CASSFRGRTEAFF. The CDR3 nucleotides read TGTGCCAGCAGTTTCCGGGGTCGCACTGAAGCTTTCTTT.

V is TRBV6-2 or TRBV6-3 and J is TRBJ2-3; D is undetermined. V gave up 0 bases and J gave up 7 bases, with 5 bases separating them. The CDR3 has 12 residues. Germline V CDR1 and CDR2: MNHEY, SVGEGT. CDR3 coding DNA: TGTGCCAGCAGTTACTCGACCTATACGCAGTATTTT. Residues: CASSYSTYTQYF.

The chain recombines TRBV18 with TRBJ2-1; D gene uncertain. CDR1 and CDR2 from the germline V gene are KGHSH and LQKENI. The CDR3 sequence is 15 residues long. Between the trimmed V and J ends, which lost 0 bases and 3 bases, there was a span of 9 bases. This CDR3 reads CASSPPSPNYNEQFF. The CDR3 DNA is TGTGCCAGCTCACCACCGAGCCCTAACTACAATGAGCAGTTCTTC.

Ten or more counts support this clone. The chain couples TRBV3-1 (or the pseudogene TRBV3-2) to TRBJ1-5; D is unresolved. Germline lookup yields CDR1 LGHDT and CDR2 YNNKEL (reference sequence). Trimming removed 1 base at V and 4 bases at J, with 17 bases between. The length of the CDR3 is 17 residues. The CDR3, as DNA: TGTGCCAGCAGCCAAGGAGTCATGCCCCTTCATAATCAGCCCCAGCATTTT. Amino acids: CASSQGVMPLHNQPQHF.

The gene calls are TRBV7-2 and TRBJ2-7, with D possibly TRBD2 on 5 matching bases. The CDR3 spans 18 residues. Germline V CDR1 and CDR2: SGHTA, FQGNSA. V shed 0 bases and J shed 5 bases, with 23 bases lying between them. The CDR3 sequence is CASSLAFWGTSEANEQYF. The CDR3, as DNA: TGTGCCAGCAGCTTAGCATTTTGGGGAACTAGTGAGGCCAACGAGCAGTACTTC.

The chain has TRBV11-2 and TRBJ2-7; TRBD2 matches 8 bases. The germline V gene has CDR1 SGHAT and CDR2 FQNNGV. This CDR3 has 17 amino acids. V was pared by 4 bases and J by 3 bases, with 14 bases of the junction left unmatched. The CDR3 DNA reads TGTGCCAGCAGCTCCGGCCGGGAGGGTTTTTTCGGCTACGAGCAGTACTTC. Translating it yields CASSSGREGFFGYEQYF.

This clone counts as medium-sized. The chain employs TRBV4-3 and TRBJ2-6; D uncertain. Trimming took off 0 bases at V and 0 bases at J, with 9 bases between the two ends. CDR3 length: 17 amino acids. Germline V lookup: CDR1 LGHNA, CDR2 YSLEER. Written as DNA, the CDR3 is TGCGCCAGCAGCCAAGATTCCTCGAGCTCTGGGGCCAACGTCCTGACTTTC. This gives the protein CASSQDSSSSGANVLTF.

This clone was found a few times. The V call is TRBV4-1, the J call TRBJ1-2, with 8 bases fitting TRBD1. This CDR3 region has 14 residues. Trimming removed 1 base from V and 8 bases from J; junction bases left unmatched: 6. Germline V gene lookup returns CDR1 MGHRA and CDR2 YSYEKL. CDR3 coding DNA: TGCGCCAGCAGCCAAGGACAGGGGTCTTACGGCTACACCTTC. Translated, it gives CASSQGQGSYGYTF.

The chain recombines TRBV11-2 with TRBJ1-2; D unresolved. The CDR3 length is 12 residues. Deletions cut 1 base from V and 5 bases from J, with 5 bases between. Germline V gene lookup returns CDR1 SGHAT and CDR2 FQNNGV. DNA of the CDR3: TGTGCCAGCAGCTTAGTGCCGTATGGCTACACCTTC. The encoded protein is CASSLVPYGYTF. The full variable domain, in which reference TRBV11-2 and TRBJ1-2 provide the parts outside the CDR3, is EAGVAQSPRYKIIEKRQSVAFWCNPISGHATLYWYQQILGQGPKLLIQFQNNGVVDDSQLPKDRFSAERLKGVDSTLKIQPAKLEDSAVYLCASSLVPYGYTFGSGTRLTVV.